These 10 T cell receptor beta chains originate from one sample sequenced in a study of blood T cells in healthy people across ages. Alongside a J-beta primer mix, a sample-barcoded 5' primer served in a second PCR lasting roughly 7 to 11 cycles. One entry per CDR3 protein results from TCRdb running MiXCR on the 5' RACE reads. Among about 680,000 distinct CDR3 sequences listed, 49% were seen once. The sample was blood. The receptors derive from a woman aged 55-70 years in good health.

The chain links TRBV9 to TRBJ2-7, with 9 nucleotides matching TRBD1. This CDR3 spans 15 amino acids. J gave up 2 bases and V 4 bases, and 7 bases lay outside the gene matches. Germline-derived CDR1 and CDR2 are SGDLS and YYNGEE. The CDR3 sequence: CASSPTGGFTYEQYF. The CDR3 bases are TGTGCCAGCAGCCCTACAGGGGGCTTTACCTACGAGCAGTACTTC.

V usage is TRBV29-1 and J usage is TRBJ2-1, with D hard to call. The germline V gene encodes CDR1 SQVTM and CDR2 ANQGSEA. CDR3 length equals 12 residues. V was shortened by 2 bases and J by 10 bases, with 12 bases between the two germline ends. CDR3 bases: TGCAGCGTTGAAATCTCGGCAAGAGAGCAGTTCTTC. Its protein product is CSVEISAREQFF.

The genes are TRBV6-5 and TRBJ2-5; TRBD2 agrees at 12 bases. The CDR3 is 18 amino acids. Germline CDR1 reads MNHEY; CDR2 reads SVGAGI. Unmatched junction bases numbered 16, after V lost 0 bases and J lost 11 bases. In DNA, the CDR3 is TGTGCCAGCAGTTACTCGAGTACTGGACTAGCGGGAATTGATGAGCAGTACTTC. Translation: CASSYSSTGLAGIDEQYF.

This clonotype was seen a single time. J is TRBJ2-7 and V is TRBV6-5; 12 nucleotides agree with TRBD2. This CDR3 spans 16 amino acids. The V gene end was trimmed by 8 bases and the J gene end by 0 bases; junction bases not matched to a gene: 8. Looked up from germline, CDR1 is MNHEY and CDR2 is SVGAGI. CDR3 protein: CASARTSGDSSYEQYF. For the CDR3, the DNA is TGTGCCAGCGCCCGGACTAGCGGGGATTCCTCCTACGAGCAGTACTTC.

The chain links TRBV4-1 to TRBJ2-7, with D possibly being TRBD2 (5 bases). From germline, CDR1 is MGHRA and CDR2 YSYEKL. Between the trimmed V and J ends, which lost 1 base and 5 bases, there was a span of 12 bases. This CDR3 contains 14 residues. The CDR3 nucleotides are TGCGCCAGCAGCCAAGCCCAGAGCGGTGACGAGCAGTACTTC. Protein: CASSQAQSGDEQYF.

The V gene is TRBV5-1, the J gene TRBJ2-4; TRBD2 might be the D (6 bases). Trimming removed 7 bases at V and 15 bases at J, with 26 bases between. This CDR3 spans 14 amino acids. Per the germline V gene, CDR1 is SGHRS and CDR2 is YFSETQ. CDR3 sequence: CASDLDGGSYERYF. The CDR3 DNA follows: TGCGCCAGCGACCTGGACGGGGGTTCCTACGAGCGGTACTTC.

The V gene is TRBV27, the J gene TRBJ2-5; 10 positions agree with TRBD2. The J call may be faulty, since TRBJ2-7 better matches the DNA end. This CDR3 has 17 residues. CDR1 and CDR2 from the germline V gene are MNHEY and SMNVEV (reference sequence). The CDR3 is CASSSTYPSGGSSEQYF. Written as DNA, the CDR3 is TGTGCCAGCAGTTCCACTTATCCTAGCGGGGGTAGTTCCGAGCAGTACTTC.

This rearrangement joins TRBV28 to TRBJ2-1; TRBD2 agrees at 9 bases. In germline, CDR1 is MDHEN, CDR2 SYDVKM. The J segment lost 8 bases and the V segment lost 1 base, leaving 3 bases of the junction unmatched. The CDR3 is 14 amino acids. CDR3 sequence (DNA): TGTGCCAGCAGTTTATCCGGCGGGAGGGATGAGCAGTTCTTC. Translated, it gives CASSLSGGRDEQFF.

The chain uses TRBV7-2 and TRBJ2-5; D not certain. The CDR3 has 18 residues. The germline CDR1 and CDR2 sequences are SGHTA and FQGNSA. V shed 6 bases and J shed 4 bases, with 27 bases lying between them. Written as DNA, the CDR3 is TGTGCCAGCAGACCAACCCTGGGCGCGGCCCCTCTTGGAGAGACCCAGTACTTC. It encodes CASRPTLGAAPLGETQYF.

The gene calls are TRBV2 and TRBJ2-1; 8 bases align to TRBD1. Looked up from germline, CDR1 is SNHLY and CDR2 is FYNNEI. The CDR3 has 12 amino acids. J lost 8 bases, V lost 6 bases, and 3 bases had no gene match. CDR3 loop: CASRDRDDEQFF. The DNA for the CDR3 is TGTGCCAGCAGGGACAGGGACGATGAGCAGTTCTTC.